Following are 26 T cell receptor beta chains from one sample sequenced in a study of T-cell memory formation after mild COVID-19. TCRdb re-called the 5' RACE reads with MiXCR, one entry per CDR3 protein. This table has about 7,000 distinct CDR3 sequences, under 40% appearing once. What was sequenced was PBMCs or a T cell subset sorted from them (not recorded which). The receptors originated from an adult woman who had mild COVID-19 (a few samples of this study predate the infection). Cell type and time point are not known.

This clonotype has a count of ten or more. The chain carries TRBV6-5 and TRBJ2-7; 12 bases map to TRBD2. CDR3 size: 13 residues. The germline CDR1 and CDR2 sequences are MNHEY and SVGAGI. With V trimmed by 0 bases and J by 9 bases, 0 bases remained unmatched. CDR3 loop: CASSYSTSGRQYF. DNA for the CDR3: TGTGCCAGCAGTTACTCGACTAGCGGGAGGCAGTACTTC.

The rearrangement joins TRBV12-3 or TRBV12-4 to TRBJ1-1; D possibly corresponds to TRBD1 (5 bases). The V end was cut by 1 base, the J end by 5 bases, with 17 bases between. This CDR3 is built from 16 residues. This CDR3 is CASSLGGPPVGTEAFF. For the CDR3, the DNA is TGTGCCAGCAGTTTAGGGGGACCGCCGGTGGGGACTGAAGCTTTCTTT.

This rearrangement joins TRBV4-3 to TRBJ2-1; TRBD2 aligns across 8 bases. V dropped 0 bases and J dropped 5; count of bases not matched to a gene: 6. There are 16 residues in the CDR3. Germline values: CDR1 LGHNA, CDR2 YSLEER. CDR3 residues: CASSQEGQRENNEQFF. The CDR3 nucleotides are TGCGCCAGCAGCCAAGAGGGTCAGCGGGAGAACAATGAGCAGTTCTTC.

This clonotype was detected a few times. The chain employs TRBV6-6 and TRBJ2-5; D call uncertain. Germline lookup yields CDR1 MNHNY and CDR2 SVGAGI (reference sequence). The CDR3 consists of 15 residues. V lost 6 bases, J lost 1 base, and 15 bases lay in between. The CDR3 DNA sequence: TGTGCCAGCAGACTTAAGTTGACGTCCCAAGAGACCCAGTACTTC. Its translation: CASRLKLTSQETQYF.

The V gene is TRBV4-3, the J gene TRBJ2-7; no definite D call. The CDR3 is 13 amino acids. V was pared by 0 bases and J by 0 bases, with 3 bases between. CDR1 is LGHNA and CDR2 is YSLEER in the germline V gene. The CDR3 protein is CASSQEPSYEQYF. The CDR3 DNA is TGCGCCAGCAGCCAAGAGCCCTCCTACGAGCAGTACTTC.

By share, this clonotype counts as medium-sized. The chain couples TRBV12-3 or TRBV12-4 to TRBJ2-1; D possibly corresponds to TRBD2 (5 bases). The CDR3 spans 13 residues. V was cut by 3 bases and J by 5 bases, with 8 bases left in between. In DNA, the CDR3 is TGTGCCAGCAGTTTTTTGCGGGACAATGAGCAGTTCTTC. This sequence encodes CASSFLRDNEQFF.

This clonotype appeared many times. The V and J genes are TRBV7-2 and TRBJ1-2, with TRBD1 matching over 9 bases. CDR3 size: 16 residues. With 5 bases clipped from V and 1 base from J, the junction kept 8 bases outside the gene matches. Germline CDR1 reads SGHTA; CDR2 reads FQGNSA. The DNA for the CDR3 is TGTGCCAGCAGCGATCGGACAGGGGCGTTTAACTATGGCTACACCTTC. Protein: CASSDRTGAFNYGYTF.

This clonotype has ten or more counts. This rearrangement joins TRBV2 to TRBJ1-1, with 7 bases fitting TRBD1. Germline-derived CDR1 and CDR2 are SNHLY and FYNNEI. The junction had 5 bases not matched to a gene; V was cut back by 0 bases and J by 10 bases. This CDR3 region has 13 residues. For the CDR3, the DNA is TGTGCCAGCAGTGAAGCTCGACAGGGCCGAGCTTTCTTT. It yields the protein CASSEARQGRAFF.

This clonotype was detected many times. CDR3 sequence (DNA): TGTGCCAGCAGACCCGGCGGGTATCAGCCCCAGCATTTT. It translates to CASRPGGYQPQHF. The chain has TRBV6-2 or TRBV6-3 and TRBJ1-5; D is unresolved. The CDR3 has 13 residues. The V and J ends lost 6 bases and 5 bases respectively, with 11 bases between them. Germline loops: CDR1 MNHEY, CDR2 SVGEGT.

The rearrangement joins TRBV29-1 to TRBJ1-1; D ambiguous. From germline, CDR1 is SQVTM and CDR2 ANQGSEA. The CDR3 is 12 residues long. V lost 0 bases, J lost 2 bases, and 4 bases lay in between. CDR3 loop: CSVEDLNTEAFF. In nucleotides, the CDR3 is TGCAGCGTTGAAGATCTTAACACTGAAGCTTTCTTT.

This clonotype was found many times. The V gene is TRBV12-3 or TRBV12-4, the J gene TRBJ2-1; 9 bases are shared with TRBD2. The CDR3 runs to 14 residues. The trim removed 5 bases at V and 6 bases at J, leaving 5 bases unmatched. This CDR3 reads CASSTPGLANEQFF. The DNA for the CDR3 is TGTGCCAGCAGTACTCCGGGACTAGCCAATGAGCAGTTCTTC.

This clonotype was recorded many times. Written as DNA, the CDR3 is TGTGCCAGCAGTTCTCGGGAATATGAAAAACTGTTTTTT. Translating it yields CASSSREYEKLFF. This chain joins TRBV9 and TRBJ1-4; D gene unclear. The CDR3 spans 13 residues. Between the trimmed V and J ends, which lost 5 bases and 6 bases, there was a span of 11 bases. CDR1 and CDR2 (germline): SGDLS, YYNGEE. Complete variable domain (other parts from reference TRBV9 and TRBJ1-4): DSGVTQTPKHLITATGQRVTLRCSPRSGDLSVYWYQQSLDQGLQFLIQYYNGEERAKGNILERFSAQQFPDLHSELNLSSLELGDSALYFCASSSREYEKLFFGSGTQLSVL.

There are many counts of this clonotype. The junction and the germline gene differ at one end; a read error may be behind it. The CDR3 here is CASRLYAGASNQPQHF. The DNA for the CDR3 is TGTGCCAGCAGGTTATACGCAGGGGCGAGCAATCAGCCCCAGCATTTT. The chain recombines TRBV27 with TRBJ1-5, with a possible D match to TRBD1 (6 bases). The germline gives CDR1 MNHEY, CDR2 SMNVEV (reference sequence). This CDR3 is 16 amino acids long.

This clonotype was seen at least ten times. The gene calls are TRBV28 and TRBJ2-5, with D possibly being TRBD2 (5 bases). Germline V gives CDR1 MDHEN, CDR2 SYDVKM. This CDR3 has 13 residues. V dropped 4 bases and J dropped 0 bases, with 6 bases sitting between them. As DNA, the CDR3 is TGTGCCAGCAGTTGGGAGTACCAAGAGACCCAGTACTTC. It yields the protein CASSWEYQETQYF.

V and J are TRBV12-3 or TRBV12-4 and TRBJ2-3, with 8 bases that match TRBD2. With V trimmed by 6 bases and J by 5 bases, 10 bases remained unmatched. The CDR3 sequence is 15 residues long. The CDR3 region is CASSPGGASKDTQYF. In DNA, the CDR3 is TGTGCCAGCAGCCCCGGGGGGGCGAGTAAAGATACGCAGTATTTT.

This clonotype was seen ten or more times. The CDR3 region is CASSLSPLLAGNTEAFF. CDR3 in DNA: TGTGCCAGCAGTTTATCACCTCTACTGGCAGGGAACACTGAAGCTTTCTTT. The rearrangement links TRBV27 to TRBJ1-1; no reliable D call. With 0 bases removed from V and 1 base from J, the gap between germline ends came to 15 bases. The CDR3 is 17 amino acids. The germline V gene has CDR1 MNHEY and CDR2 SMNVEV (reference sequence).

This clonotype occurred many times. The genes are TRBV12-3 or TRBV12-4 and TRBJ1-5; the D gene is possibly TRBD1 (5 bases). Trimming took off 4 bases at V and 2 bases at J, with 12 bases between the two ends. The CDR3 runs 15 residues. Here the CDR3 reads CASSSGERGNQPQHF. In DNA form, the CDR3 reads TGTGCCAGCAGTTCGGGGGAAAGGGGCAATCAGCCCCAGCATTTT.

V gene TRBV2 combines with J gene TRBJ2-3; D unclear. The ends were cut back, 1 base at V and 2 bases at J, with 10 bases in the middle. Germline-derived CDR1 and CDR2 are SNHLY and FYNNEI. CDR3 length equals 15 residues. CDR3 nucleotides: TGTGCCAGCAGTGAAGTGGGCGGAGTCACAGATACGCAGTATTTT. Translation: CASSEVGGVTDTQYF.

This clonotype has at least ten counts. The chain combines TRBV5-4 with TRBJ2-5, with D possibly TRBD2 on 6 matching bases. Germline V lookup: CDR1 SGHNT, CDR2 YYREEE (reference sequence). Between the trimmed V and J ends, which lost 5 bases and 9 bases, there was a span of 14 bases. The CDR3 is 12 amino acids. In DNA, the CDR3 is TGTGCCAGCAGGAGGGGCGGCGGGGCCCAGTACTTC. It translates to CASRRGGGAQYF.

This chain connects TRBV5-4 to TRBJ2-7, with 9 bases fitting TRBD1. Per the germline V gene, CDR1 is SGHNT and CDR2 is YYREEE (reference sequence). The ends lost 0 bases at V and 7 bases at J; junction bases unmatched: 5. The CDR3 has 14 amino acids. CDR3 nucleotides: TGTGCCAGCAGCTTGGCCTGGACAGGGGAGGAGCAGTACGTC. Its protein product is CASSLAWTGEEQYV.

V is TRBV7-6 and J is TRBJ2-3, with TRBD2 matching over 10 bases. The CDR3 sequence is 15 residues long. Germline assignment: CDR1 SGHVS and CDR2 FNYEAQ. Unmatched junction bases numbered 5, after V lost 5 bases and J lost 3 bases. In DNA form, the CDR3 reads TGTGCCAGCAGCCCACTAGCGGGAAGAACAGATACGCAGTATTTT. Its protein is CASSPLAGRTDTQYF.

Many counts were recorded for this clonotype. This chain uses TRBV5-1 with TRBJ2-7; D ambiguous. Trimming took off 0 bases at V and 3 bases at J, with 10 bases between the two ends. Germline CDR1 reads SGHRS; CDR2 reads YFSETQ. The CDR3 is 14 residues long. CDR3 in amino acids: CASSLEGFGYEQYF. The CDR3 bases are TGCGCCAGCAGCTTGGAAGGCTTCGGCTACGAGCAGTACTTC. The entire variable domain, with the rest obtained from reference TRBV5-1 and TRBJ2-7, is as follows: KAGVTQTPRYLIKTRGQQVTLSCSPISGHRSVSWYQQTPGQGLQFLFEYFSETQRNKGNFPGRFSGRQFSNSRSEMNVSTLELGDSALYLCASSLEGFGYEQYFGPGTRLTVT.

This clonotype was seen at least ten times. The chain is built from TRBV28 and TRBJ1-5, with TRBD1 as a possible D gene (6 bases). V lost 8 bases to trimming and J lost 2 bases, with 10 bases between them. The CDR3 runs to 13 residues. CDR1 and CDR2 from the germline V gene are MDHEN and SYDVKM. The CDR3 reads CASEGGGNQPQHF. In DNA, the CDR3 is TGTGCCAGCGAGGGGGGTGGCAATCAGCCCCAGCATTTT.

The chain carries TRBV9 and TRBJ2-5, with TRBD1 identical over 7 bases. Per the germline V gene, CDR1 is SGDLS and CDR2 is YYNGEE. The CDR3 runs to 14 residues. Germline trimming cut 4 bases from V and 2 bases from J; bases unmatched to any gene: 5. The DNA for the CDR3 is TGTGCCAGCAGCTCGACAGGGTTACAAGAGACCCAGTACTTC. It yields the protein CASSSTGLQETQYF.

This clonotype was detected many times. CDR3 amino acids: CASSLSHENEQFF. CDR3 in DNA: TGTGCCAGCAGCTTAAGTCACGAGAATGAGCAGTTCTTC. V usage is TRBV7-3 and J usage is TRBJ2-1; D is uncertain. V was clipped by 1 base and J by 7 bases, with 8 bases between them. Germline CDR1 and CDR2: SGHTA and FQGTGA. The CDR3 runs to 13 residues.

The chain employs TRBV7-8 and TRBJ2-7, with D hard to call. CDR1 and CDR2 from the germline V gene are SGHVS and FQNEAQ. This CDR3 contains 11 residues. Trimming cost V 6 bases and J 3 bases, with 6 bases left between them. The CDR3 DNA reads as TGTGCCAGCAGTTCAGACTACGAGCAGTACTTC. Translating gives CASSSDYEQYF. Full variable domain (missing parts from reference TRBV7-8 and TRBJ2-7): GAGVSQSPRYKVAKRGQDVALRCDPISGHVSLFWYQQALGQGPEFLTYFQNEAQLDKSGLPSDRFFAERPEGSVSTLKIQRTQQEDSAVYLCASSSDYEQYFGPGTRLTVT.